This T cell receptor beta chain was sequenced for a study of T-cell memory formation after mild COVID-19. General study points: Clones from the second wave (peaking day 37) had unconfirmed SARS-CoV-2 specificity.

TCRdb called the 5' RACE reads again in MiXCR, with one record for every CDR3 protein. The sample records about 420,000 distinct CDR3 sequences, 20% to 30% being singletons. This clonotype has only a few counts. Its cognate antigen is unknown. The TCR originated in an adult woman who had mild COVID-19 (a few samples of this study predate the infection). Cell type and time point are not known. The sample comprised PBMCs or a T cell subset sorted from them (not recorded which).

Here the CDR3 reads CASSLPGLALQETQYF. In DNA, the CDR3 is TGCGCCAGCAGCTTACCCGGACTAGCGCTTCAAGAGACCCAGTACTTC. V gene TRBV5-1 combines with J gene TRBJ2-5, with 9 bases lining up with TRBD2. CDR3 length: 16 amino acids. Germline V gene sequence: CDR1 SGHRS, CDR2 YFSETQ. V trimming: 2 bases; J trimming: 2 bases; junction bases outside the gene matches: 7.